This entry lists 21 T cell receptor beta chains sequenced from one sample in a study of patients and donors after allogeneic stem cell transplantation. TCRdb reanalysed the RT-PCR reads using MiXCR and keeps one entry per CDR3 protein. The sample records roughly 190,000 distinct CDR3 sequences, 41% being singletons. The specimen sequenced was blood, either unsorted or a sorted T cell fraction (not recorded which). These receptors were collected from a human donor who was either an allogeneic HSCT recipient or a stem cell or donor lymphocyte infusion donor (not recorded which). It is not recorded whose cells these are; they may come from a transplant donor.

The V and J genes are TRBV27 and TRBJ2-7, with D uncertain. The CDR3 contains 14 residues. The germline V gene encodes CDR1 MNHEY and CDR2 SMNVEV (reference sequence). V was cut by 7 bases and J by 2 bases, with 15 bases left in between. The CDR3 coding sequence is TGTGCCAGCATCCCCTCTGTGAATCCCTACGAGCAGTACTTC. Protein product: CASIPSVNPYEQYF.

The V gene is TRBV27, the J gene TRBJ2-7; 10 bases align to TRBD1. The CDR3 has 15 residues. V lost 4 bases, J lost 5 bases, and 8 bases stayed unmatched. CDR1 MNHEY and CDR2 SMNVEV come from the germline V gene (reference sequence). DNA of the CDR3: TGTGCCAGCAGTTCTCAGACAGGGGGCCCAAACGAGCAGTACTTC. Translated: CASSSQTGGPNEQYF.

This clonotype appeared a few times. The chain couples TRBV29-1 to TRBJ1-2, with D unclear. The V gene's germline CDR1 is SQVTM and CDR2 ANQGSEA. V was trimmed by 3 bases and J by 8 bases, leaving 16 bases between them. This CDR3 has 13 amino acids. The CDR3 bases are TGCAGCGTTGACCTCCCGCGGGCGCTAGGCTACACCTTC. This translates into CSVDLPRALGYTF. Combining the CDR3 with reference TRBV29-1 and TRBJ1-2 gives the whole variable domain SAVISQKPSRDICQRGTSLTIQCQVDSQVTMMFWYRQQPGQSLTLIATANQGSEATYESGFVIDKFPISRPNLTFSTLTVSNMSPEDSSIYLCSVDLPRALGYTFGSGTRLTVV.

The chain employs TRBV5-1 and TRBJ1-1; no reliable D call. Trimming shortened V by 3 bases and J by 1 base, and 7 bases separated the two germline ends. Per germline, CDR1 SGHRS and CDR2 YFSETQ. CDR3 length: 13 amino acids. The CDR3 loop is CASSWRANTEAFF. The CDR3, as DNA: TGCGCCAGCAGCTGGAGGGCGAACACTGAAGCTTTCTTT.

This clonotype was counted between two and nine times. The chain links TRBV11-2 to TRBJ2-4; D is undetermined. CDR1 and CDR2 (germline): SGHAT, FQNNGV. The CDR3 is 15 amino acids. V gave up 0 bases and J gave up 8 bases, with 14 bases separating them. The CDR3, as DNA: TGTGCCAGCAGCTTAGAAATAGGCACCAGATACATTCAGTACTTC. Encoded protein: CASSLEIGTRYIQYF.

This clonotype turned up a few times. This chain joins TRBV10-3 and TRBJ1-1, with D hard to call. The CDR3 is 14 residues long. Trimming left V 4 bases short and J 3 bases short, with 12 bases between. Germline loops: CDR1 ENHRY, CDR2 SYGVKD. Here the CDR3 reads CAISGTTGDTEAFF. The CDR3 DNA reads TGTGCCATCAGTGGAACGACGGGAGACACTGAAGCTTTCTTT.

V usage is TRBV18 and J usage is TRBJ1-1; 7 bases map to TRBD1. This CDR3 is 17 amino acids long. Germline CDR1 KGHSH, CDR2 LQKENI. V shed 3 bases and J 0 bases; nucleotides not matched to a gene: 10. CDR3 coding DNA: TGTGCCAGCTCACCGGTCCCCAGGGGGGACTTGAACACTGAAGCTTTCTTT. Translated: CASSPVPRGDLNTEAFF. Looking up the rest from reference TRBV18 and TRBJ1-1 gives the full variable domain: NAGVMQNPRHLVRRRGQEARLRCSPMKGHSHVYWYRQLPEEGLKFMVYLQKENIIDESGMPKERFSAEFPKEGPSILRIQQVVRGDSAAYFCASSPVPRGDLNTEAFFGQGTRLTVV.

The chain combines TRBV5-1 with TRBJ2-7; 7 bases align to TRBD2. Unmatched junction bases numbered 2, after V lost 5 bases and J lost 3 bases. The CDR3 spans 12 residues. Germline CDR1 SGHRS, CDR2 YFSETQ. The CDR3 DNA reads as TGCGCCAGCAGGGGACTATTCTACGAGCAGTACTTC. Protein sequence: CASRGLFYEQYF.

The rearrangement joins TRBV5-6 to TRBJ1-1, with D unclear. The CDR3 extends over 12 amino acids. Germline assignment: CDR1 SGHDT and CDR2 YYEEEE. The V and J ends lost 4 bases and 4 bases respectively, with 8 bases between them. This CDR3 reads CASSRILTEAFF. The CDR3 DNA sequence: TGTGCCAGCAGCCGCATTCTCACTGAAGCTTTCTTT. The entire variable domain, with the rest obtained from reference TRBV5-6 and TRBJ1-1, is as follows: DAGVTQSPTHLIKTRGQQVTLRCSPKSGHDTVSWYQQALGQGPQFIFQYYEEEERQRGNFPDRFSGHQFPNYSSELNVNALLLGDSALYLCASSRILTEAFFGQGTRLTVV.

To note about this clonotype: Since the CDR3 does not end with the conserved phenylalanine or tryptophan, this likely comes from a read error. V and J are TRBV5-5 and TRBJ2-7; D gene ambiguous. Germline V gene data show CDR1 as SGHKS and CDR2 as YYEKEE (reference sequence). The CDR3 is 14 amino acids. Trimming stripped 0 bases from V and 1 base from J, with 8 bases between. The CDR3 DNA follows: TGTGCCAGCAGCTTGGAAGCCAGGTCCTACGAGCAGTACTCC. This gives the protein CASSLEARSYEQYS.

The rearrangement links TRBV5-6 to TRBJ2-5; 8 bases line up with TRBD1. CDR1 is SGHDT and CDR2 is YYEEEE in the germline V gene. V shed 3 bases and J 2 bases; nucleotides not matched to a gene: 6. The CDR3 loop spans 15 amino acids. CDR3 coding DNA: TGTGCCAGCAGCTACCGGGACAGGATTCAAGAGACCCAGTACTTC. This translates into CASSYRDRIQETQYF.

The rearrangement uses TRBV15 and TRBJ2-1, with 8 bases fitting TRBD2. This CDR3 is 15 amino acids long. The ends lost 4 bases at V and 10 bases at J; junction bases unmatched: 12. The germline gives CDR1 LNHNV, CDR2 YYDKDF (reference sequence). The CDR3 reads CATSNSGTRLREQFF. DNA for the CDR3: TGTGCCACCAGCAACAGTGGGACTAGACTTCGGGAGCAGTTCTTC.

CDR3 nucleotide sequence: TGTGCCAGCAGACAGACTAGCGGGAGGGTAGGCGAGCAGTACTTC. Its protein product is CASRQTSGRVGEQYF. The V gene is TRBV28, the J gene TRBJ2-7; 14 nucleotides align to TRBD2. Germline trimming cut 6 bases from V and 6 bases from J; bases unmatched to any gene: 7. Germline CDR1 and CDR2: MDHEN and SYDVKM. The CDR3 is 15 residues long.

The V call is TRBV29-1, the J call TRBJ2-1, with D tentatively TRBD1 (5 bases). Germline CDR1 and CDR2: SQVTM and ANQGSEA. With 6 bases removed from V and 7 bases from J, the gap between germline ends came to 10 bases. This CDR3 is 11 amino acids long. Here the CDR3 DNA reads TGCAGCGTAGGAAGGGGTAATGAGCAGTTCTTC. Its translation is CSVGRGNEQFF.

The genes are TRBV9 and TRBJ2-1, with 11 bases identical to TRBD2. The CDR3 loop spans 16 amino acids. The germline gives CDR1 SGDLS, CDR2 YYNGEE. J was trimmed by 7 bases and V by 0 bases; bases with no gene match: 6. The CDR3 coding sequence is TGTGCCAGCAGCGTAGCTGTTAGCGGGAGGGTGAATGAGCAGTTCTTC. It is translated as CASSVAVSGRVNEQFF.

CDR3 nucleotide sequence: TGTGCCAGCAGTTTACTCAGGTTTGGGGCCAACGTCCTGACTTTC. It is translated as CASSLLRFGANVLTF. V usage is TRBV28 and J usage is TRBJ2-6; D is unresolved. Trimming removed 2 bases at V and 3 bases at J, with 8 bases between. This CDR3 contains 15 residues. Germline CDR1 is MDHEN and CDR2 is SYDVKM.

The gene calls are TRBV25-1 and TRBJ2-1; D may be TRBD2 (6 bases). The V and J ends lost 3 bases and 4 bases respectively, with 16 bases between them. CDR3 length: 16 amino acids. Germline V CDR1 and CDR2: MGHDK, SYGVNS. In DNA form, the CDR3 reads TGTGCCAGCAGTGATCGGCGGGATACCTGGTACAATGAGCAGTTCTTC. Protein product: CASSDRRDTWYNEQFF.

In this sample, this clonotype turned up a few times. The chain couples TRBV12-3 or TRBV12-4 to TRBJ1-1; no firm D call. This CDR3 comprises 15 residues. V was cut by 5 bases and J by 0 bases, with 13 bases left in between. The CDR3 loop is CASSPEGGLNTEAFF. In nucleotides, the CDR3 is TGTGCCAGCAGTCCCGAAGGAGGGCTGAACACTGAAGCTTTCTTT.

The chain employs TRBV4-1 and TRBJ2-7; TRBD2 matches 11 bases. The V gene end was trimmed by 2 bases and the J gene end by 4 bases; junction bases not matched to a gene: 4. The CDR3 runs to 15 residues. Germline V gene sequence: CDR1 MGHRA, CDR2 YSYEKL. CDR3 in DNA: TGCGCCAGCAGCCAACCGGCTAGCGGGAGGTACGAGCAGTACTTC. Its protein is CASSQPASGRYEQYF.

This rearrangement joins TRBV28 to TRBJ1-5, with 7 nucleotides matching TRBD1. The CDR3 length is 14 residues. CDR1 is MDHEN, CDR2 SYDVKM, per germline. V was pared by 5 bases and J by 5 bases, with 6 bases of the junction left unmatched. CDR3 residues: CASSPLQGDQPQHF. CDR3 sequence (DNA): TGTGCCAGCAGTCCCCTCCAGGGGGATCAGCCCCAGCATTTT.

This clonotype was counted a few times. The rearrangement joins TRBV3-1 to TRBJ2-7; the D is unclear. The CDR3 has 11 residues. V dropped 1 base and J dropped 5 bases, with 3 bases sitting between them. Germline V CDR1 and CDR2: LGHDT, YNNKEL (reference sequence). The CDR3 nucleotides are TGTGCCAGCAGCCAAGTTCACGAGCAGTACTTC. Its protein is CASSQVHEQYF.